This T cell receptor beta chain stems from a study of blood T cells in healthy people across ages. As concerns this clonotype: Its antigen is still unknown.

PCR was performed a second time for about 6 to 12 cycles using a sample-barcoded 5' primer and a J-beta primer mix. MiXCR was run by TCRdb on the 5' RACE reads, yielding one entry per CDR3 protein. The data contain hundreds of thousands of distinct CDR3 sequences, roughly 44% of them singletons. Study observations and caveats: Expanded clonotype changes were possibly confounded by unknown donor CMV status. Higher diversity, along with more naive CD4+ cells, distinguished long-lived donors from aged donors.

Trimming left V 4 bases short and J 1 base short, with 20 bases between. Germline values: CDR1 LGHDT, CDR2 YNNKEL (reference sequence). This CDR3 is 19 amino acids long. This sequence originates from a man aged 55 to 70 in good health. The sequenced material came from blood. This chain uses TRBV3-1 with TRBJ2-6; either TRBD1 or TRBD2 may fit D (5 bases each). The CDR3 DNA sequence: TGTGCCAGCAGCCCCACCCTGGGGGTCGAATCGTCTGGGGCCAACGTCCTGACTTTC. It is translated as CASSPTLGVESSGANVLTF.